The clone carrying this T cell receptor (beta chain) turned up a few times. The source of the sample is a study of control samples from healthy donors and cancer patients. TCRdb's table, derived via immunoSEQ multiplex PCR, lists solely in-frame clones and lacks some. The table shows 120,000 to 150,000 clones, with 75% to 95% occurring only once. Trimming stripped 0 bases from V and 5 bases from J, with 17 bases between. Germline-derived CDR1 and CDR2 are LNHDA and SQIVND (reference sequence). The CDR3 has 17 amino acids. Sequenced: blood. This clonotype was obtained from a man younger than 45 in good health. The chain carries TRBV19 and TRBJ2-4; no reliable D call. Written as DNA, the CDR3 is TGTGCCAGTAGTATAGAAGGGTCAGTTGATGGCGAAAACATTCAGTACTTC. Translation gives CASSIEGSVDGENIQYF.